The text below deals with one T cell receptor (beta chain). The assay was immunoSEQ multiplex PCR, and TCRdb's table has in-frame clones only and misses some. Here the sample spans 350,000 to 500,000 clones, 80% to 95% being singletons. This sample's treatment: roughly 20 received Ad26.COV2.S at low or high dose, single or two shots; about 5 received placebo; per-sample allocation not given. Vaccine and placebo recipients were sampled on day 63 after the first injection. This sample is part of a study of Ad26.COV2.S vaccination and SARS-CoV-2 variants. Per the germline V gene, CDR1 is SGHNT and CDR2 is YYREEE (reference sequence). There are 17 residues in the CDR3. V lost 0 bases to trimming and J lost 0 bases, with 10 bases between them.

Material: peripheral blood, obtained in a trial of Ad26.COV2.S vaccine versus placebo. The chain couples TRBV5-4 to TRBJ2-6, with D tentatively TRBD1 (6 bases). This receptor was obtained from a person aged 18-60 years who received the Ad26.COV2.S COVID-19 vaccine or a placebo. CDR3 in DNA: TGTGCCAGCAGCTTGGAACGGACAGTCTCTGGGGCCAACGTCCTGACTTTC. Residues: CASSLERTVSGANVLTF.